A selection of T cell receptor beta chains follows, all from one sample in a study of blood T cell repertoires in COVID-19. Method: immunoSEQ multiplex PCR; TCRdb's copy keeps in-frame clones and lacks some. The sample lists 200,000 to 300,000 clones, around 87% occurring once. The source material was peripheral blood. These receptors were collected from a woman aged 70-85 years with active or convalescent COVID-19. Both conserved end residues are part of each CDR3. Fields, in order: V gene, CDR3 protein.

V: TRBV6-5
CDR3: CASSRDSENEAFF

V: TRBV7-9
CDR3: CASSSWPSNQPQHF

V: TRBV7-7
CDR3: CASSLREIPSSYNEQFF

V: TRBV5-4
CDR3: CASRGVRENYGYTF

V: TRBV6-2/TRBV6-3
CDR3: CASSFPPFSSGGTPSSYEQYF

V: TRBV5-1
CDR3: CASSAGASWDTQYF

V: TRBV18
CDR3: CASSRNIQQATNEKLFF

V: TRBV21-1
CDR3: CASGGRFQNTEAFF

V: TRBV7-8
CDR3: CASSLTGVSTEAFF

V: TRBV27
CDR3: CASSLGAAAFF

V: TRBV6-5
CDR3: CASNRGYEQYF

V: TRBV10-1
CDR3: CASQGGNQETQYF

V: TRBV6-5
CDR3: CASSYRISGGYTF

V: TRBV6-5
CDR3: CASQRLGSPLHF

V: TRBV4-3
CDR3: CASSQASASGTGYEKLFF

V: TRBV5-4
CDR3: CASSLDAGSDTQYF

V: TRBV18
CDR3: CASSPPGGLRPEGYTF

V: TRBV19
CDR3: CASSIGQNTEAFF

V: TRBV27
CDR3: CASSSQTGAGQPQHF

V: TRBV20-1
CDR3: CSAGRGGELFF

V: TRBV7-2
CDR3: CASSPDSHQPQHF

V: TRBV7-6
CDR3: CASSLTTGYNSPLHF

V: TRBV27
CDR3: CASKHSPRDQPQHF

V: TRBV29-1
CDR3: CSLKPGGFEQFF

V: TRBV3-1/TRBV3-2
CDR3: CASSLKQGNQPQHF

V: TRBV6-1
CDR3: CASSEPLAGRKLFF

V: TRBV18
CDR3: CASSPGAGTEAFF

V: TRBV7-2
CDR3: CASVGLHTDTQYF

V: TRBV5-6
CDR3: CASSFGGLNSGANVLTF

V: TRBV5-4
CDR3: CASSHQGQWTEAFF

V: TRBV6-5
CDR3: CASREGGSRPQHF

V: TRBV7-8
CDR3: CASSSPEQNKETQYF

V: TRBV15
CDR3: CATSKAGVPTPQHF

V: TRBV3-1/TRBV3-2
CDR3: CASSRVDPDEQYF

V: TRBV3-1/TRBV3-2
CDR3: CASSQPAGRMRSSPLHF

V: TRBV4-1
CDR3: CATSQGGGRPVTDTQYF

V: TRBV18
CDR3: CASSQGWSASGLDSTDTQYF

V: TRBV3-1/TRBV3-2
CDR3: CASSQSRRGELFF

V: TRBV4-2
CDR3: CASSHGRAGGEGNEQFF

V: TRBV5-1
CDR3: CASSLGASNTEAFF

V: TRBV18
CDR3: CASSPRTGDNYGYTF

V: TRBV5-6
CDR3: CASITLSGYGYTF

V: TRBV4-1
CDR3: CASSLGGVVEAFF

V: TRBV18
CDR3: CASSTAGTHYGYTF

V: TRBV7-9
CDR3: CASSVDSSNQPQHF

V: TRBV10-3
CDR3: CAISPGQLAYEQYF

V: TRBV7-3
CDR3: CASSLGGSGNEQFF

V: TRBV5-6
CDR3: CASSSDRLNYGYTF